This entry describes one T cell receptor beta chain. As yet, its antigen is unknown. Drawing of peripheral blood yielded about 9.6 milliliters from each donor. Together with a sample-barcoded 5' primer, a J-beta primer mix was included in a second PCR lasting roughly 6 to 12 cycles. Tags on each cDNA molecule came from a template-switch adaptor with 12 random nucleotides. TCRdb ran MiXCR on the 5' RACE reads and lists one entry per CDR3 protein. The sample includes 650,000 to 900,000 distinct CDR3 sequences, 62% of them seen just once. This specimen belongs to a study of blood T cells in healthy people across ages. Study observations and caveats: In the absence of known donor CMV status, changes in expanded clonotypes were possibly confounded. It was held that the diversity estimates obtained from one million T cells were underestimates.

CDR3 size: 17 residues. Germline CDR1 reads SGHRS; CDR2 reads YFSETQ. With V trimmed by 1 base and J by 5 bases, 8 bases remained unmatched. This clonotype originated in a man younger than 45 in good health. This rearrangement joins TRBV5-1 to TRBJ2-1; TRBD2 matches 11 bases. Material for sequencing was blood. This CDR3 is CASSLPIIAGGDNEQFF. DNA of the CDR3: TGCGCCAGCAGCTTGCCCATAATAGCGGGGGGGGACAATGAGCAGTTCTTC.